This T cell receptor (beta chain) was documented in a study of blood T cells in healthy people across ages. Study-level results: Naive T cell percentage showed a strong correlation with the diversity of TCR beta.

Germline CDR1 reads KGHDR; CDR2 reads SFDVKD. Losses at the gene ends were 6 bases for V and 3 bases for J; bases not matched to a gene: 8. The CDR3 is 16 amino acids. Peripheral blood from each donor was collected in a volume of roughly 9.8 milliliters. In each sample, at least 7 million PBMCs were isolated. Using a J-beta primer mix together with a sample-barcoded 5' primer, a second PCR was run for roughly 6 to 12 cycles. A template-switch adaptor containing 12 random nucleotides labeled each cDNA molecule. In TCRdb, the 5' RACE reads were re-called with MiXCR into one record per CDR3 protein. The sample includes about 1.8 million distinct CDR3 sequences, less than 50% seen only once; the top ten take over 2%. Regarding this clonotype: The antigen remains undetermined.

This clonotype was obtained from a woman in her thirties or forties in good health. Sample: blood. The rearrangement uses TRBV24-1 and TRBJ1-5; 9 positions agree with TRBD1. The CDR3 nucleotides are TGTGCCACCAGTCCAACCGGGACAGGGATCAATCAGCCCCAGCATTTT. Its protein is CATSPTGTGINQPQHF.